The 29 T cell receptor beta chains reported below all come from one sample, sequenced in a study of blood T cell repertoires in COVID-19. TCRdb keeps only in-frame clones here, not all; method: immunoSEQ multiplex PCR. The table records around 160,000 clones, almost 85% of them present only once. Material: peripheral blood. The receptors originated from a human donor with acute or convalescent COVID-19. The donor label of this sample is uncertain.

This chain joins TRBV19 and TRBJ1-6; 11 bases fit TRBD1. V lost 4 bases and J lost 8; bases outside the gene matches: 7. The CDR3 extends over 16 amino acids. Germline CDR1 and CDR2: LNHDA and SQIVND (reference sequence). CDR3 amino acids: CASSTTRTGGDSPLHF. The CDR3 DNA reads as TGTGCCAGTAGTACCACACGGACAGGGGGCGATTCACCCCTCCACTTT. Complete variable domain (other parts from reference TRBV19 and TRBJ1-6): DGGITQSPKYLFRKEGQNVTLSCEQNLNHDAMYWYRQDPGQGLRLIYYSQIVNDFQKGDIAEGYSVSREKKESFPLTVTSAQKNPTAFYLCASSTTRTGGDSPLHFGNGTRLTVT.

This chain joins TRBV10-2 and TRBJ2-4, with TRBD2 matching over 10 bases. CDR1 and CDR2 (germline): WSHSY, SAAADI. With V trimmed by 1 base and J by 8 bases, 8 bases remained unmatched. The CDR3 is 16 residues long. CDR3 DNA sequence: TGCGCCAGCAGTGAGTTAAGCGGGGGGGCTGCGGACATTCAGTACTTC. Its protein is CASSELSGGAADIQYF.

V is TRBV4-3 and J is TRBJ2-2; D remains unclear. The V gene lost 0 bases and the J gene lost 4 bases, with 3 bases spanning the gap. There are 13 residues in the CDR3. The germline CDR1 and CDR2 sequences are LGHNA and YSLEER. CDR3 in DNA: TGCGCCAGCAGCCAAGATAGCACCGGGGAGCTGTTTTTT. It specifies CASSQDSTGELFF.

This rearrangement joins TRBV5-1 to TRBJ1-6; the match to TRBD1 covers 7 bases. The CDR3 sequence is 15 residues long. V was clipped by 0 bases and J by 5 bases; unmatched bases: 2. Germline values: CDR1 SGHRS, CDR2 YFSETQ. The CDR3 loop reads CASSLAQGDNSPLHF. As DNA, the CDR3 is TGCGCCAGCAGCTTGGCGCAGGGGGATAATTCACCCCTCCACTTT. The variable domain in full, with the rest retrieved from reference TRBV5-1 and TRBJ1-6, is KAGVTQTPRYLIKTRGQQVTLSCSPISGHRSVSWYQQTPGQGLQFLFEYFSETQRNKGNFPGRFSGRQFSNSRSEMNVSTLELGDSALYLCASSLAQGDNSPLHFGNGTRLTVT.

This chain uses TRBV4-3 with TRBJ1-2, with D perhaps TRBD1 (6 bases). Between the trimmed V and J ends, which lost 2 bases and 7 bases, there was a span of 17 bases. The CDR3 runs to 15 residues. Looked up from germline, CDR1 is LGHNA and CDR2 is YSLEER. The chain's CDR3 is CASSQQGRQVGGYTF. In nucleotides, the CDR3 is TGCGCCAGCAGCCAACAGGGGCGACAGGTCGGTGGCTACACCTTC.

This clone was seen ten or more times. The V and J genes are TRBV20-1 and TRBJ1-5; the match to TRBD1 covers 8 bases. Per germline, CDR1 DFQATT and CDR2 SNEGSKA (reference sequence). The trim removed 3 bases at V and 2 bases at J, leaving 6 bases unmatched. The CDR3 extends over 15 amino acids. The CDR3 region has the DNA TGCAGTGCTAGTGGCGCAGGGGGCGGCAATCAGCCCCAGCATTTT. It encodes CSASGAGGGNQPQHF.

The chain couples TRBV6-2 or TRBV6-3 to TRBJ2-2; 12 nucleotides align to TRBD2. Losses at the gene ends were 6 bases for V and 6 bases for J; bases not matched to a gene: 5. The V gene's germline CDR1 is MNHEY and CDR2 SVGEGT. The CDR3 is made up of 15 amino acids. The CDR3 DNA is TGTGCCAGCAGCTCCCGACTAGCGGGGGCCGGGGAGCTGTTTTTT. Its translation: CASSSRLAGAGELFF.

For the CDR3, the DNA is TGTGCCAGCAGCCCCCGAGGGGGGGGCGCTGAAGCTTTCTTT. This codes for CASSPRGGGAEAFF. The rearrangement links TRBV7-2 to TRBJ1-1, with D maybe TRBD1 (6 bases). Germline CDR1 is SGHTA and CDR2 is FQGNSA. CDR3 size: 14 residues. V was cut by 5 bases and J by 6 bases, with 16 bases left in between.

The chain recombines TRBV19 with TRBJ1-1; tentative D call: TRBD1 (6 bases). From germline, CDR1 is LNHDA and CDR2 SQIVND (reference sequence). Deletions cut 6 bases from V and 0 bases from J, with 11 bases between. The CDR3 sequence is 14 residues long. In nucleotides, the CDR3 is TGTGCCAGTAGCACCCAGGGGATGAACACTGAAGCTTTCTTT. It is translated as CASSTQGMNTEAFF.

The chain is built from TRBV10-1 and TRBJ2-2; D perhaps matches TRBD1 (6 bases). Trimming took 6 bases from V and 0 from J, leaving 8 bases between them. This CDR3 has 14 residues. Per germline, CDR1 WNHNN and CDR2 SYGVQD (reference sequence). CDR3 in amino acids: CASRTGSNTGELFF. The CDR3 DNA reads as TGCGCCAGCAGAACAGGGTCGAACACCGGGGAGCTGTTTTTT.

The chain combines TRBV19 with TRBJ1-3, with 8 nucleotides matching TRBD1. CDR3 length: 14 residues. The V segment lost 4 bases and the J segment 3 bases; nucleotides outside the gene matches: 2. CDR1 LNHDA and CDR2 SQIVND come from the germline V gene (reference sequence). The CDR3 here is CASSTGGFGNTIYF. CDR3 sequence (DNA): TGTGCCAGTAGTACAGGGGGCTTTGGAAACACCATATATTTT.

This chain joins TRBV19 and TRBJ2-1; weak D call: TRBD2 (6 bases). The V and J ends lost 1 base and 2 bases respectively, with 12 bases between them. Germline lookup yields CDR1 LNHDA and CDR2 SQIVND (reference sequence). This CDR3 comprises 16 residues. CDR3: CASSIVGGETYNEQFF. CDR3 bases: TGTGCCAGTAGTATAGTTGGCGGGGAGACCTACAATGAGCAGTTCTTC.

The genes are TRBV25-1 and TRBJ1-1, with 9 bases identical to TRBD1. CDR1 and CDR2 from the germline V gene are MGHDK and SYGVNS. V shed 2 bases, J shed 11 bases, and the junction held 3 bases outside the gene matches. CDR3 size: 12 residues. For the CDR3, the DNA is TGTGCCAGCAGTGAAAAGGGGACAGGGGCTTTCTTT. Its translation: CASSEKGTGAFF.

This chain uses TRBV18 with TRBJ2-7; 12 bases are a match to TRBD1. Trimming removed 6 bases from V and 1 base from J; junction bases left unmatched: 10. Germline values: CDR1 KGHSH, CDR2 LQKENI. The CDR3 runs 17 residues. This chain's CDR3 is CASSRLTGQGASYEQYF. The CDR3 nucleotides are TGTGCCAGCTCCCGGCTGACGGGACAGGGGGCTTCCTACGAGCAGTACTTC.

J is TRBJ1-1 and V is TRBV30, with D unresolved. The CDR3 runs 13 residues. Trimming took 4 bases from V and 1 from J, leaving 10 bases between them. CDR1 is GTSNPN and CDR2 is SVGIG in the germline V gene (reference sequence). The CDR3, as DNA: TGTGCCTGGACGCGGGCAGCGAACACTGAAGCTTTCTTT. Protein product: CAWTRAANTEAFF.

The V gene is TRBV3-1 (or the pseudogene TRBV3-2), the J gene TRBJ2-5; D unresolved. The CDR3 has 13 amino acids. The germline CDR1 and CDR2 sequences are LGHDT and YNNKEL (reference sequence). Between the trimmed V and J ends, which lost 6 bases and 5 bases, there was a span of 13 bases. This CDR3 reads CASRLTPRETQYF. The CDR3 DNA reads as TGTGCCAGCAGACTCACCCCACGGGAGACCCAGTACTTC.

In nucleotides, the CDR3 is TGTGCCAGCTCATCCATTGACAGTTCCTTTGGCTACACCTTC. It codes for CASSSIDSSFGYTF. The rearrangement joins TRBV18 to TRBJ1-2; TRBD1 might be the D (5 bases). The CDR3 is made up of 14 amino acids. Germline loops: CDR1 KGHSH, CDR2 LQKENI. Between the trimmed V and J ends, which lost 5 bases and 7 bases, there was a span of 17 bases.

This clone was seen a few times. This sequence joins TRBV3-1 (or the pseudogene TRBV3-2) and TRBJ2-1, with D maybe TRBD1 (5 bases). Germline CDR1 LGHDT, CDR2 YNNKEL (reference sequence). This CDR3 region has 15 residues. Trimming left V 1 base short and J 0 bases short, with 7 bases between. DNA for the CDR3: TGTGCCAGCAGCCAAGGGACACCCTCCTACAATGAGCAGTTCTTC. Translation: CASSQGTPSYNEQFF.

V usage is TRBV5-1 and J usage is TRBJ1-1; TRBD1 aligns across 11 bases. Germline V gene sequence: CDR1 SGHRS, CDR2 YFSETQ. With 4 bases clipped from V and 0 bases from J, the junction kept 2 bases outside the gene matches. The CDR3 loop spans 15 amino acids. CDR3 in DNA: TGCGCCAGCAGCCCGGGACAGGGGGTGAACACTGAAGCTTTCTTT. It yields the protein CASSPGQGVNTEAFF.

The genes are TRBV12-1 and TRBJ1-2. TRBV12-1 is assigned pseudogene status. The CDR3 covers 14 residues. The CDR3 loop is CASSFGILSYGYTF. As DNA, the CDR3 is TGTGCCAGCAGCTTTGGTATCCTTAGCTATGGCTACACCTTC.

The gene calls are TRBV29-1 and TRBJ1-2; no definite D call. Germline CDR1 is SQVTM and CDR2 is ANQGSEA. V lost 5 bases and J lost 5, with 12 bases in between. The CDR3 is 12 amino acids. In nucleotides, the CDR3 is TGCAGCGTTTCCAACATATTATATGGCTACACCTTC. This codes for CSVSNILYGYTF.

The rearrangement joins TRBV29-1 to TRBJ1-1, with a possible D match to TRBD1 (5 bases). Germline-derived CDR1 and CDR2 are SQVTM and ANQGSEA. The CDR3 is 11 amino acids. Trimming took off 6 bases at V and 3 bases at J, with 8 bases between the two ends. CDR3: CSVIGDTEAFF. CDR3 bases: TGCAGCGTGATAGGGGACACTGAAGCTTTCTTT.

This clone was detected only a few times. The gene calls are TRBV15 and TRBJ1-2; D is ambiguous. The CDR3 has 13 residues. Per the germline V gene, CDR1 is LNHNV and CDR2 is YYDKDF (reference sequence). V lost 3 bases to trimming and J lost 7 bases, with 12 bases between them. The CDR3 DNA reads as TGTGCCACCAGCAGCTTCGGGGATCGTGGCTACACCTTC. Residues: CATSSFGDRGYTF.

The CDR3 DNA reads TGTGCCAGTGGACAGACAGGGGCTAATGAAAAACTGTTTTTT. This encodes CASGQTGANEKLFF. The chain is built from TRBV27 and TRBJ1-4, with 8 bases that match TRBD1. CDR1 and CDR2 (germline): MNHEY, SMNVEV (reference sequence). CDR3 length equals 14 residues. Trimming at V came to 9 bases and at J to 3 bases, leaving 6 bases not matched to a gene.

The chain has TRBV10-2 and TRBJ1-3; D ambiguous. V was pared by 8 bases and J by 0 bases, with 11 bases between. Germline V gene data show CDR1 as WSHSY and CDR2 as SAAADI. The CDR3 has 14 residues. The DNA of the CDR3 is TGCGCCAGCGCCCCACCTAACTCTGGAAACACCATATATTTT. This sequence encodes CASAPPNSGNTIYF.

CDR3 in amino acids: CASSLDSVHSGNTIYF. The CDR3 DNA follows: TGTGCCAGCAGCTTAGATTCAGTGCACTCTGGAAACACCATATATTTT. The chain uses TRBV7-2 and TRBJ1-3, with no clear D. The CDR3 loop spans 16 amino acids. V gave up 1 base and J gave up 0 bases, with 10 bases separating them. The germline CDR1 and CDR2 sequences are SGHTA and FQGNSA.

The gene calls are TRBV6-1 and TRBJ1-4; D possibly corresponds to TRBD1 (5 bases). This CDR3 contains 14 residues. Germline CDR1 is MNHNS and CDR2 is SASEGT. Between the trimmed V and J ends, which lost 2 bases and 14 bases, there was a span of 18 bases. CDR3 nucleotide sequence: TGTGCCAGCAGTGAACTTAGGGGTGTCGAAAGTCTGTTTTTT. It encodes CASSELRGVESLFF.

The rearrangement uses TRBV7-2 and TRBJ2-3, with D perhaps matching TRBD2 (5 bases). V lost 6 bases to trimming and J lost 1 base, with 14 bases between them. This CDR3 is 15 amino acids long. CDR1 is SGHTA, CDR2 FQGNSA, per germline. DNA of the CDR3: TGTGCCAGCAGTCCCGGAGGCGGTCGCACAGATACGCAGTATTTT. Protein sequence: CASSPGGGRTDTQYF.

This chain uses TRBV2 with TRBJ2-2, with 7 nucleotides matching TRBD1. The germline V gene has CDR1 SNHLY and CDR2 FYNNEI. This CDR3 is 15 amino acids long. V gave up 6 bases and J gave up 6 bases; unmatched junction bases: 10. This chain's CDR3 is CASRLQGTNAGELFF. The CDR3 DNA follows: TGTGCCAGCAGATTACAGGGGACCAACGCCGGGGAGCTGTTTTTT. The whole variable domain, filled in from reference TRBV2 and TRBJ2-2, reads EPEVTQTPSHQVTQMGQEVILRCVPISNHLYFYWYRQILGQKVEFLVSFYNNEISEKSEIFDDQFSVERPDGSNFTLKIRSTKLEDSAMYFCASRLQGTNAGELFFGEGSRLTVL.